The 5 T cell receptor beta chains below come from one sample, sequenced in a study of beta chain features in type 1 diabetes. TCRB transcripts that were expressed got sequenced, as all of the isolated RNA had been reverse transcribed. Assay: immunoSEQ multiplex PCR; the TCRdb copy retains only in-frame clones and omits some. This sample yields about 340,000 clones, of which approximately 8.2% are seen a single time; 0.44% belongs to the top ten. Sequenced material: central memory CD4+ T cells from blood. The receptors here all came from a woman in her late teens or twenties in good health.

The chain recombines TRBV2 with TRBJ1-5, with D possibly TRBD1 on 6 matching bases. The CDR3 totals 17 residues. Germline V gene lookup returns CDR1 SNHLY and CDR2 FYNNEI. V gave up 1 base and J gave up 0 bases, with 13 bases separating them. The CDR3 sequence is CASSEEGGGYSNQPQHF. For the CDR3, the DNA is TGTGCCAGCAGTGAAGAAGGAGGGGGATATAGCAATCAGCCCCAGCATTTT. Drawing the rest from reference TRBV2 and TRBJ1-5, the complete variable domain is EPEVTQTPSHQVTQMGQEVILRCVPISNHLYFYWYRQILGQKVEFLVSFYNNEISEKSEIFDDQFSVERPDGSNFTLKIRSTKLEDSAMYFCASSEEGGGYSNQPQHFGDGTRLSIL.

Worth noting for this clone: Other DNA variants within this sample encode the same CDR3. The rearrangement joins TRBV28 to TRBJ1-5, with 8 bases fitting TRBD1. The CDR3 loop spans 13 amino acids. Trimming cost V 5 bases and J 6 bases; bases outside gene matches: 3. Germline CDR1 and CDR2: MDHEN and SYDVKM. The chain's CDR3 is CASSTTGGQPQHF. The CDR3, as DNA: TGTGCCAGCAGTACTACAGGGGGTCAGCCCCAGCATTTT.

This clone came up a few times. The chain is built from TRBV19 and TRBJ1-1, with D perhaps TRBD1 (5 bases). The CDR3 consists of 13 residues. Germline-derived CDR1 and CDR2 are LNHDA and SQIVND (reference sequence). The germline V and J ends were trimmed by 3 bases and 1 base, with 6 bases remaining between them. CDR3 in DNA: TGTGCCAGTAGTATCGGACAGAACACTGAAGCTTTCTTT. Encoded protein: CASSIGQNTEAFF.

The chain links TRBV5-1 to TRBJ2-2; TRBD2 matches 8 bases. The CDR3 runs to 17 residues. V shed 2 bases and J 4 bases; nucleotides not matched to a gene: 10. Germline CDR1 is SGHRS and CDR2 is YFSETQ. The CDR3 nucleotides read TGCGCCAGCAGCTTAGGGCCGGGACTAGAGATCACCGGGGAGCTGTTTTTT. This translates into CASSLGPGLEITGELFF.

This chain links TRBV21-1 with TRBJ1-2; the table calls TRBD1, which could not be checked here. TRBV21-1 is a pseudogene segment. The CDR3 spans 16 residues. CDR3 nucleotides: TGTGCCAGCAGCAACCCCTCCAGACAGGGCCCATATGGCTACACCTTC. This gives the protein CASSNPSRQGPYGYTF.